Included here is one T cell receptor (beta chain) sequence, with context. TCRdb keeps only in-frame clones here, not all; method: immunoSEQ multiplex PCR. Of around 86,000 clones in the sample, about 80% were seen once. The sample is drawn from a study of blood T cell repertoires in COVID-19. CDR1 and CDR2 (germline): SGHTA, FQGNSA. CDR3 size: 14 residues. V lost 1 base, J lost 7 bases, and 13 bases lay in between. The V gene is TRBV7-2, the J gene TRBJ1-2; the D gene is possibly TRBD1 (5 bases). Input material: peripheral blood. The receptor's source is a human donor in a cohort sampled during active COVID-19. CDR3 bases: TGTGCCAGCAGCTTAGGGGGGGGGAGCGGTGGCTACACCTTC. Protein: CASSLGGGSGGYTF.